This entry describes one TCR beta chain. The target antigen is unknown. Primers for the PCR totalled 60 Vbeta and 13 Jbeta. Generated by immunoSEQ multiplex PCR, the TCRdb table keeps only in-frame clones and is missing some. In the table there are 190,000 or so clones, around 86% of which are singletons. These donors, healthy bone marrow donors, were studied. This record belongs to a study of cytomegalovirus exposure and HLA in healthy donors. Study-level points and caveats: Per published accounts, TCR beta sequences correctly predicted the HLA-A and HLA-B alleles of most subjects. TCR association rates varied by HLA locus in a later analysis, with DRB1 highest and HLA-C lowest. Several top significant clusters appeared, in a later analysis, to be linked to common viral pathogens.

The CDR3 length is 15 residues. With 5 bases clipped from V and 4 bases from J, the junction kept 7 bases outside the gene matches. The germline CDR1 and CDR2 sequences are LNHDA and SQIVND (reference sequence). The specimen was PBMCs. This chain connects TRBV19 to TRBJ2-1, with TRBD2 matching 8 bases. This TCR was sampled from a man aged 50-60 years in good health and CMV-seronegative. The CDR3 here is CASSPTGTSYNEQFF. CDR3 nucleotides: TGTGCCAGTAGTCCGACCGGGACTAGTTACAATGAGCAGTTCTTC.